The clone carrying this T cell receptor (beta chain) was seen at least ten times. One junction end disagrees with the germline gene, perhaps due to a read error. TCRdb used MiXCR to reprocess the reads, holding one entry per CDR3 protein. The table includes about 250,000 distinct CDR3 sequences, around 12% detected once. This CDR3 has 16 amino acids. Germline assignment: CDR1 SGHTA and CDR2 FQGNSA. The data are from a study of T cell repertoires in cytomegalovirus infection. Sequences were obtained from PBMCs. This clonotype originated in a human donor in good health (CMV status not recorded). Some clones in this sample may be carry-over from other donors' samples. The chain joins TRBV7-2 to TRBJ2-1; 8 bases map to TRBD2. The CDR3 DNA reads TGTGCCAGCAACTTAGGCGGGGGGAGCTCCTACAATGAGCAGTTCTTC. Translation gives CASNLGGGSSYNEQFF.